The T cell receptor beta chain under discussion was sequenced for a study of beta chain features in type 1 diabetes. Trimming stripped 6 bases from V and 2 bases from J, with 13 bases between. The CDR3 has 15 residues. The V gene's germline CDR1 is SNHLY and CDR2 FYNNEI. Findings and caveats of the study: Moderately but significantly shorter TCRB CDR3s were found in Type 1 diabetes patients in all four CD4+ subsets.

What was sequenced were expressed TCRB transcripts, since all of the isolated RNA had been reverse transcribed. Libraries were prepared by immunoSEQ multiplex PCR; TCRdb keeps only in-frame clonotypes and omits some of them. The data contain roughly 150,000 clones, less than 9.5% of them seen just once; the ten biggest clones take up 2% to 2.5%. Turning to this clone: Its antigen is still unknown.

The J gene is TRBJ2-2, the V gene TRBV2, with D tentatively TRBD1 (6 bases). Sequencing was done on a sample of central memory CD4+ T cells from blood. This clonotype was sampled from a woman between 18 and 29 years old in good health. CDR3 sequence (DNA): TGTGCCAGCAGCCGGGACATGGGAAACACCGGGGAGCTGTTTTTT. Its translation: CASSRDMGNTGELFF.